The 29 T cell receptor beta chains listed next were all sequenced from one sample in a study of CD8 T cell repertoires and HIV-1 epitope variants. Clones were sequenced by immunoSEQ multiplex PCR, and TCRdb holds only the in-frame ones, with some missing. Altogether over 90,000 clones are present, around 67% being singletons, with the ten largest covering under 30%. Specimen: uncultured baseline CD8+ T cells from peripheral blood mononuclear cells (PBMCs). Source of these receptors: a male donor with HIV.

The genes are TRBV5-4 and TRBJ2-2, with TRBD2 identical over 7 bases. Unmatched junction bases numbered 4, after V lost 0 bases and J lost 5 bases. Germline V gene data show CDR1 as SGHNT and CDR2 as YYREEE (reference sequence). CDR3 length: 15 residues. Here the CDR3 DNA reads TGTGCCAGCAGCTTGGGGCGGGAGTTTACCGGGGAGCTGTTTTTT. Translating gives CASSLGREFTGELFF.

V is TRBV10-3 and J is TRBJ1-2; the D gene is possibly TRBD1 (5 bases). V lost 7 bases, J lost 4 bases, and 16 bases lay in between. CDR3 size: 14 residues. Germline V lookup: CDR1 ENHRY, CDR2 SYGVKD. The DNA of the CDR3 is TGTGCCATCACCCCGACTGACAGCTCCTATGGCTACACCTTC. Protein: CAITPTDSSYGYTF.

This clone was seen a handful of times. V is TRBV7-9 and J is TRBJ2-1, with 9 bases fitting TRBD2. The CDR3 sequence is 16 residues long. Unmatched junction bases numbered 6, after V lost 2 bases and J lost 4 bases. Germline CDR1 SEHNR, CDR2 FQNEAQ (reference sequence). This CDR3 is CASSLRLAGVYNEQFF. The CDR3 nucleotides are TGTGCCAGCAGCTTAAGGTTAGCGGGAGTTTACAATGAGCAGTTCTTC.

The CDR3 loop reads CASSFPGAGFANEQFF. In DNA, the CDR3 is TGTGCCAGCAGCTTCCCCGGGGCAGGATTCGCCAATGAGCAGTTCTTC. V usage is TRBV5-4 and J usage is TRBJ2-1, with D possibly being TRBD1 or TRBD2 (5 bases each). The CDR3 contains 16 residues. V lost 2 bases, J lost 6 bases, and 18 bases lay in between. CDR1 is SGHNT, CDR2 YYREEE, per germline (reference sequence). The full variable domain, its missing parts supplied by reference TRBV5-4 and TRBJ2-1, is ETGVTQSPTHLIKTRGQQVTLRCSSQSGHNTVSWYQQALGQGPQFIFQYYREEENGRGNFPPRFSGLQFPNYSSELNVNALELDDSALYLCASSFPGAGFANEQFFGPGTRLTVL.

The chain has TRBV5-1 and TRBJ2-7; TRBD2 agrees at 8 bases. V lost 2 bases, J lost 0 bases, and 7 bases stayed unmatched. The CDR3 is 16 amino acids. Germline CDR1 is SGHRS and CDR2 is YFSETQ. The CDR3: CASSLGLAFPSYEQYF. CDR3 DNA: TGCGCCAGCAGCTTAGGACTAGCTTTCCCCTCCTACGAGCAGTACTTC.

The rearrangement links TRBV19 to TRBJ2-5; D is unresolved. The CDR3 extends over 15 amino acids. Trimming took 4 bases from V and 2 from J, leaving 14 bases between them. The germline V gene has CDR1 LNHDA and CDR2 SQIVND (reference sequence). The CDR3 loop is CASSRSGTPQETQYF. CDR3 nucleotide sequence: TGTGCCAGTAGTAGGAGTGGCACCCCACAAGAGACCCAGTACTTC.

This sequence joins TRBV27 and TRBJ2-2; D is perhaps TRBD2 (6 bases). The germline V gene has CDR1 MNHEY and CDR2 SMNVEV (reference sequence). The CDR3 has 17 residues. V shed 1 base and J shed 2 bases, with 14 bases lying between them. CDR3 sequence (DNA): TGTGCCAGCAGTTTATTCTCGGGCGGGGTCAACACCGGGGAGCTGTTTTTT. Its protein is CASSLFSGGVNTGELFF.

The DNA for the CDR3 is TGTGCCAGCAGTAACAGGGGGCTCCAGCCCCAGCATTTT. This encodes CASSNRGLQPQHF. The genes are TRBV6-1 and TRBJ1-5, with 9 positions matching TRBD1. CDR1 is MNHNS and CDR2 is SASEGT in the germline V gene. This CDR3 region has 13 residues. The junction had 3 bases not matched to a gene; V was cut back by 5 bases and J by 7 bases.

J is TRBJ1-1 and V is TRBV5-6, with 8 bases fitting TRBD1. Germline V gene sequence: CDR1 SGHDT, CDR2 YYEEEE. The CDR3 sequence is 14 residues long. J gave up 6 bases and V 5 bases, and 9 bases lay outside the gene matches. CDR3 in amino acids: CASRIGTGQPEAFF. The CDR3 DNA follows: TGTGCCAGCAGGATCGGGACAGGACAACCTGAAGCTTTCTTT.

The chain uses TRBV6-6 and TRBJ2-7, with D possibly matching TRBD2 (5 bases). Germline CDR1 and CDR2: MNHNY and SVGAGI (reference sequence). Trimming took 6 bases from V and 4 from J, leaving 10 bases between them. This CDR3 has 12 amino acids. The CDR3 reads CASRRPGYEQYF. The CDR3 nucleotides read TGTGCCAGCAGAAGACCGGGGTACGAGCAGTACTTC.

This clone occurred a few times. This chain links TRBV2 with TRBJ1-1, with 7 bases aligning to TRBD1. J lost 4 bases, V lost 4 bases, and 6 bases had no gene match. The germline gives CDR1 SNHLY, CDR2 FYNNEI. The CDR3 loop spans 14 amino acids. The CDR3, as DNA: TGTGCCAGCAGTGTCAAGACAGGGACCACTGAAGCTTTCTTT. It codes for CASSVKTGTTEAFF.

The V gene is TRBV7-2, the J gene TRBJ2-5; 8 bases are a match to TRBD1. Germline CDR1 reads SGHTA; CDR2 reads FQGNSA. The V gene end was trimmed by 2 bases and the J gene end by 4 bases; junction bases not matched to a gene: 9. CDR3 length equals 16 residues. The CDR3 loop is CASSLHAQGAGETQYF. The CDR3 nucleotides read TGTGCCAGCAGCTTACACGCCCAGGGGGCCGGAGAGACCCAGTACTTC.

CDR3 sequence reads: CASSIQRGGPATNEKLFF. Written as DNA, the CDR3 is TGTGCCAGTAGTATTCAGAGGGGGGGCCCGGCAACTAATGAAAAACTGTTTTTT. The chain combines TRBV19 with TRBJ1-4; D perhaps matches TRBD1 (6 bases). CDR3 length: 18 amino acids. V was cut by 3 bases and J by 0 bases, with 17 bases left in between. Germline V gene sequence: CDR1 LNHDA, CDR2 SQIVND (reference sequence).

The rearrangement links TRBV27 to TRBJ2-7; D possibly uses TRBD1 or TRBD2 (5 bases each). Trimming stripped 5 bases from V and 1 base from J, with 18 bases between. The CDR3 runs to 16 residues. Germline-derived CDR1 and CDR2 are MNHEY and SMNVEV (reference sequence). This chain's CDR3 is CASSISRDRASYEQYF. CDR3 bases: TGTGCCAGCAGTATTAGCCGGGACCGTGCGTCCTACGAGCAGTACTTC.

The DNA for the CDR3 is TGTGCCAGCAGCGTAAAAAGAGGCACTGAAGCTTTCTTT. Its protein is CASSVKRGTEAFF. J is TRBJ1-1 and V is TRBV6-1; D gene uncertain. Germline CDR1 and CDR2: MNHNS and SASEGT. V was clipped by 6 bases and J by 4 bases, with 12 bases between them. The CDR3 has 13 residues.

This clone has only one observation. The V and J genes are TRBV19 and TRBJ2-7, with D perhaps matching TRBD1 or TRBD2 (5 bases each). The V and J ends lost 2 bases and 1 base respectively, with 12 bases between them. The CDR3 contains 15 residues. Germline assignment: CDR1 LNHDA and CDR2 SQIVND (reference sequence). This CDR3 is CASSIKAGRSYEQYF. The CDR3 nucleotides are TGTGCCAGTAGTATAAAAGCAGGGAGATCCTACGAGCAGTACTTC. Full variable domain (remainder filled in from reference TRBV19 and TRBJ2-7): DGGITQSPKYLFRKEGQNVTLSCEQNLNHDAMYWYRQDPGQGLRLIYYSQIVNDFQKGDIAEGYSVSREKKESFPLTVTSAQKNPTAFYLCASSIKAGRSYEQYFGPGTRLTVT.

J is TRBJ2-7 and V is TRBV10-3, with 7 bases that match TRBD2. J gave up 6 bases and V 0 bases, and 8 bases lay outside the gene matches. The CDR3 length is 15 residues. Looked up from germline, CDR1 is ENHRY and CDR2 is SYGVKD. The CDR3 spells CAISESIGGGGEQYF. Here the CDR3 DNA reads TGTGCCATCAGTGAGTCGATTGGCGGGGGTGGCGAGCAGTACTTC.

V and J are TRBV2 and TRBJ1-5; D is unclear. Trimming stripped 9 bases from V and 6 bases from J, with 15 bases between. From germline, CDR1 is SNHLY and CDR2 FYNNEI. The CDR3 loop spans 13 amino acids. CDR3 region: CASNSVPGQPQHF. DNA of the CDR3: TGTGCCAGTAATTCAGTACCGGGTCAGCCCCAGCATTTT.

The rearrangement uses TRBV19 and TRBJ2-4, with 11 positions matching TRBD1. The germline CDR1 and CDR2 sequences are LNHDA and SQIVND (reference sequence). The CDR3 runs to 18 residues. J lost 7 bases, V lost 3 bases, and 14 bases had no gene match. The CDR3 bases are TGTGCCAGTAGTATTCGACCTCCGGGCGGACAGGGGGCGAACATTCAGTACTTC. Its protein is CASSIRPPGGQGANIQYF.

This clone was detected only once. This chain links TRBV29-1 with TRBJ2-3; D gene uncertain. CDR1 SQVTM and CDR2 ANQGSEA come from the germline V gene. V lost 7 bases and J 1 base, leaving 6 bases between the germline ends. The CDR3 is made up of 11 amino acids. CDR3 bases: TGCAGCGCTTCCGGCACAGATACGCAGTATTTT. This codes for CSASGTDTQYF.

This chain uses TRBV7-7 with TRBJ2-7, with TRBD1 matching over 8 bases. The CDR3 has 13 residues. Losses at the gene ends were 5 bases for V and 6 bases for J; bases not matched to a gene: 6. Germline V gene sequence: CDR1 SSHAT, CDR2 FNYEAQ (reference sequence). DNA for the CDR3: TGTGCCAGCAGCCAAGGACAGGGCTTCGAGCAGTACTTC. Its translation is CASSQGQGFEQYF. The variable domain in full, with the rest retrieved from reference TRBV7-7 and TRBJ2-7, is GAGVSQSPRYKVTKRGQDVTLRCDPISSHATLYWYQQALGQGPEFLTYFNYEAQPDKSGLPSDRFSAERPEGSISTLTIQRTEQRDSAMYRCASSQGQGFEQYFGPGTRLTVT.

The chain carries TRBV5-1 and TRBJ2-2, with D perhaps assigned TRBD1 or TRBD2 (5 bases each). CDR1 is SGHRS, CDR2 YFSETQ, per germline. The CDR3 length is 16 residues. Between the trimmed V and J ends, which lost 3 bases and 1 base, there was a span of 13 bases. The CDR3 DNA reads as TGCGCCAGCAGCTCGGATGGGGGTTTGAACACCGGGGAGCTGTTTTTT. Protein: CASSSDGGLNTGELFF.

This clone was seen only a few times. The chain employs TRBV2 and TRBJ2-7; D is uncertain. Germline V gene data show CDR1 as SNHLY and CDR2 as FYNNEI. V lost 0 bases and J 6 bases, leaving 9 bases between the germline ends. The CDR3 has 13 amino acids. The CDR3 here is CASSEAPGLEQYF. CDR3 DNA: TGTGCCAGCAGTGAAGCGCCAGGCCTCGAGCAGTACTTC.

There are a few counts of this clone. The CDR3, as DNA: TGTGCCAGCAGTTTATGGGACAGGAACCACATTCAGTACTTC. Protein product: CASSLWDRNHIQYF. The V gene is TRBV28, the J gene TRBJ2-4; 7 bases are shared with TRBD1. Trimming took 0 bases from V and 8 from J; bases not matched to a gene: 4. CDR1 MDHEN and CDR2 SYDVKM come from the germline V gene. The CDR3 has 14 residues.

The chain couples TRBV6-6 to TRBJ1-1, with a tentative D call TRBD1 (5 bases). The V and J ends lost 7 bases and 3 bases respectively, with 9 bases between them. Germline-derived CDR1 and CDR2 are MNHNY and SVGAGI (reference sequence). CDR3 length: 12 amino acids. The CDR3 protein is CASTVRDTEAFF. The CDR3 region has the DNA TGTGCCAGCACCGTCAGGGACACTGAAGCTTTCTTT.

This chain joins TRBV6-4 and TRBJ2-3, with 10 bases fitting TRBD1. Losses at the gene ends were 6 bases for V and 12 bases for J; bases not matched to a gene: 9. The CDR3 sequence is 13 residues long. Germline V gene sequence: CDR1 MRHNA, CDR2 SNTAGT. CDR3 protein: CASRPSGTGDQYF. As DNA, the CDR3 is TGTGCCAGCAGACCATCCGGGACAGGGGACCAGTATTTT.

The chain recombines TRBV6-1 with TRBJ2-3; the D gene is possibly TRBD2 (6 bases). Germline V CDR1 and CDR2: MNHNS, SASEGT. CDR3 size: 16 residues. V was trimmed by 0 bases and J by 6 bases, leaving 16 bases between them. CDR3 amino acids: CASSEAPRRGRDTQYF. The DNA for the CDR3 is TGTGCCAGCAGTGAAGCGCCTCGGCGGGGCCGGGATACGCAGTATTTT.

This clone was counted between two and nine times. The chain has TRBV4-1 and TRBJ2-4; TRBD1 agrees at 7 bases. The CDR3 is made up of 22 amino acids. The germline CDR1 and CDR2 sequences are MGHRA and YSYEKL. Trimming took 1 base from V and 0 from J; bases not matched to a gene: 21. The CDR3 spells CASSQAEHGYTGTALAKNIQYF. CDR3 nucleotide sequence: TGCGCCAGCAGCCAAGCCGAACACGGGTACACCGGGACAGCCCTAGCCAAAAACATTCAGTACTTC.

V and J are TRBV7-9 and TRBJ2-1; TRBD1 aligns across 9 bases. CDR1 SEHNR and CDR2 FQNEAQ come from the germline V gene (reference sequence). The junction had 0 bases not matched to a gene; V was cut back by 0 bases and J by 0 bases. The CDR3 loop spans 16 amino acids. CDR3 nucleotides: TGTGCCAGCAGCTTAGCGGGACAGGGCTCCTACAATGAGCAGTTCTTC. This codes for CASSLAGQGSYNEQFF.